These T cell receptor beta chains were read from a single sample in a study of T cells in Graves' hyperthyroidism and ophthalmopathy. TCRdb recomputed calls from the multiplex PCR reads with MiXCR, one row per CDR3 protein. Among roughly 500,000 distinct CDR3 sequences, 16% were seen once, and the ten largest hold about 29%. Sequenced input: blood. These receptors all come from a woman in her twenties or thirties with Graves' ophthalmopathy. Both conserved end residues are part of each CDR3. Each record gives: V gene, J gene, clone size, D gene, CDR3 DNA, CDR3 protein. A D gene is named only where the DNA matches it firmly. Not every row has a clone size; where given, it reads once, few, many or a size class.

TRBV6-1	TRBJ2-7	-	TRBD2	TGTGCCAGCAGTGAAGCTCGACTAGCGGGAGCGACCTACGAGCAGTACTTC	CASSEARLAGATYEQYF
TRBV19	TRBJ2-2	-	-	TGTGCCAGTACCCTCAAAATTAACACCGGGGAGCTGTTTTTT	CASTLKINTGELFF
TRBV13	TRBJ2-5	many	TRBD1	TGTGCCAGCAGCTTATCCGGGACAGGGGGCTCGGAGACCCAGTACTTC	CASSLSGTGGSETQYF
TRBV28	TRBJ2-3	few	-	TGTGCCAGCAGTTGGACAGCCACAGATACGCAGTATTTT	CASSWTATDTQYF
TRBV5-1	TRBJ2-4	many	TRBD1	TGCGCCAGCAGCCCGGGACAGGGGTACAGGGGCATTCAGTACTTC	CASSPGQGYRGIQYF
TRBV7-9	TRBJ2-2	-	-	TGTGCCAGCAGCTTACCCCAGACAGGTGGCACCGGGGAGCTGTTTTTT	CASSLPQTGGTGELFF
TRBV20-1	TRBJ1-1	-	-	TGCAGTGCCCGTCCGGCGGGGTCCGCATGGACTGAAGCTTTCTTT	CSARPAGSAWTEAFF
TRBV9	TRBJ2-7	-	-	TGTGCCAGCAGCGTATCAATTGGGTCCGAGCAGTACTTC	CASSVSIGSEQYF
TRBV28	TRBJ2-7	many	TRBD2	TGTGCCAGCAGTGTAGCGGGAGGGAGGGGCTACGAGCAGTACTTC	CASSVAGGRGYEQYF
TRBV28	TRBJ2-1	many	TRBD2	TGTGCCAGCCTTTTGGGGGGGGAGGGATCCTACAATGAGCAGTTCTTC	CASLLGGEGSYNEQFF
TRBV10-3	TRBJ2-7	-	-	TGTGCCATCAGTATGACAGGCCAGGACGAGCAGTACTTC	CAISMTGQDEQYF
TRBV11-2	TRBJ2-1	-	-	TGTGCCAGCAGCTTAGTTCAGGGCACCTACAATGAGCAGTTCTTC	CASSLVQGTYNEQFF